The 25 T cell receptor beta chains reported below all come from one sample, sequenced in a study of sequential checkpoint blockade in melanoma. TCRdb keeps only in-frame clones here, not all; method: immunoSEQ multiplex PCR. The data show under 7,000 clones, roughly 50% seen once. Treatment meaning: randomized to nivolumab then ipilimumab (arm A) or the reverse (arm B). Sample: CD8+ T cells sorted from blood (inferred from file names), taken from a patient given nivolumab and ipilimumab in sequence. These receptors all come from a human donor with melanoma.

The V and J genes are TRBV4-2 and TRBJ2-1, with D tentatively TRBD1 (5 bases). The CDR3 is 15 amino acids. CDR1 is LGHNA, CDR2 YNFKEQ, per germline. Trimming removed 1 base at V and 6 bases at J, with 13 bases between. In nucleotides, the CDR3 is TGTGCCAGCAGCCAAGTTTATTCGCAGGGCAATGAGCAGTTCTTC. Translation gives CASSQVYSQGNEQFF.

This chain links TRBV6-5 with TRBJ1-2; 7 bases align to TRBD1. The CDR3 has 14 amino acids. Trimming cost V 6 bases and J 6 bases; bases outside gene matches: 10. Germline assignment: CDR1 MNHEY and CDR2 SVGAGI. CDR3 DNA: TGTGCCAGCAGGCATCCTAAGGGGGCAGATGGCTACACCTTC. It translates to CASRHPKGADGYTF.

The genes are TRBV4-1 and TRBJ1-1, with 7 bases fitting TRBD1. Trimming removed 0 bases from V and 1 base from J; junction bases left unmatched: 8. Germline assignment: CDR1 MGHRA and CDR2 YSYEKL. The CDR3 is made up of 17 amino acids. The CDR3 DNA reads as TGCGCCAGCAGCCAAGATGGGGTGACAGGGACGAACACTGAAGCTTTCTTT. It yields the protein CASSQDGVTGTNTEAFF.

This clone was counted only a few times. Other DNA sequences in the same sample also yield this CDR3. This chain's CDR3 is CASSQASGASYEQYF. The CDR3 DNA follows: TGCGCCAGCAGCCAAGCTAGCGGGGCGTCCTACGAGCAGTACTTC. This chain joins TRBV4-3 and TRBJ2-7; 9 nucleotides match TRBD2. CDR1 LGHNA and CDR2 YSLEER come from the germline V gene. The V segment lost 1 base and the J segment 1 base; nucleotides outside the gene matches: 2. CDR3 length: 15 residues.

This clone has only a few counts. The chain carries TRBV14 and TRBJ2-5; weak D call: TRBD1 (6 bases). The J call may be wrong; the DNA end is better matched by TRBJ2-7. CDR3 length: 13 residues. The germline V gene encodes CDR1 SGHDN and CDR2 FVKESK. The CDR3 region has the DNA TGTGCCAGCAGCCTACAACAGGGTTACGAGCAGTACTTC. Translated: CASSLQQGYEQYF.

V usage is TRBV27 and J usage is TRBJ2-5; no definite D call. Between the trimmed V and J ends, which lost 5 bases and 4 bases, there was a span of 14 bases. CDR1 MNHEY and CDR2 SMNVEV come from the germline V gene (reference sequence). This CDR3 region has 14 residues. This CDR3 reads CASSPLPLRETQYF. CDR3 coding DNA: TGTGCCAGCAGTCCCCTCCCCCTCCGAGAGACCCAGTACTTC.

This chain joins TRBV5-4 and TRBJ1-2; D ambiguous. In germline, CDR1 is SGHNT, CDR2 YYREEE (reference sequence). The CDR3 covers 14 residues. V lost 1 base, J lost 4 bases, and 11 bases lay in between. The CDR3 DNA reads TGTGCCAGCAGCTTGAGCGGCTCCGGCTATGGCTACACCTTC. The encoded protein is CASSLSGSGYGYTF.

A single count supports this clone. The chain combines TRBV29-1 with TRBJ1-2, with 8 bases identical to TRBD1. In germline, CDR1 is SQVTM, CDR2 ANQGSEA. The CDR3 contains 15 residues. With V trimmed by 6 bases and J by 5 bases, 14 bases remained unmatched. Here the CDR3 DNA reads TGCAGCGTGCACCTCGAACGGACAGGGACTTATGGCTACACCTTC. Amino acid sequence: CSVHLERTGTYGYTF.

The chain uses TRBV5-1 and TRBJ2-1, with 11 nucleotides matching TRBD1. The CDR3 length is 19 residues. Germline V gene data show CDR1 as SGHRS and CDR2 as YFSETQ. J gave up 4 bases and V 4 bases, and 16 bases lay outside the gene matches. The CDR3 DNA follows: TGCGCCAGCAGCAACGCCGGGACAGGGGGACGGGGCGGGTACAATGAGCAGTTCTTC. Its protein is CASSNAGTGGRGGYNEQFF.

The chain links TRBV4-3 to TRBJ2-5; TRBD1 is a possible D gene (6 bases). Judging by the DNA end, TRBJ2-7 fits better; the J call may be wrong. Germline V gene sequence: CDR1 LGHNA, CDR2 YSLEER. This CDR3 contains 14 residues. The CDR3: CASSLGTGSYEQYF. The CDR3 DNA is TGCGCCAGCAGCCTAGGCACAGGGAGCTACGAGCAGTACTTC.

The V call is TRBV21-1, the J call TRBJ2-7; the DNA was not used to check the table's D call, TRBD1. TRBV21-1 corresponds to a pseudogene. CDR3 size: 16 residues. The CDR3 here is CASSFRTGGGAHEQYF. For the CDR3, the DNA is TGTGCCAGCAGCTTTCGGACAGGGGGCGGGGCCCACGAGCAGTACTTC.

This clone was seen a handful of times. This is likely an artifact of a read error, given a far larger clone one base away. This sample includes further DNA sequences coding for the same CDR3. The chain joins TRBV29-1 to TRBJ2-7; perhaps TRBD2 as D (5 bases). The germline V and J ends were trimmed by 4 bases and 7 bases, with 17 bases remaining between them. The V gene's germline CDR1 is SQVTM and CDR2 ANQGSEA. The CDR3 is 13 amino acids. CDR3 in amino acids: CSVGLAGAQEQYF. The CDR3, as DNA: TGCAGCGTTGGTCTAGCTGGAGCGCAGGAGCAGTACTTC.

This clone was observed once. The genes are TRBV13 and TRBJ2-1, with TRBD1 identical over 8 bases. The germline gives CDR1 PRHDT, CDR2 FYEKMQ (reference sequence). J gave up 7 bases and V 0 bases, and 5 bases lay outside the gene matches. The CDR3 runs to 15 residues. The CDR3 reads CASSLGGQGLNEQFF. The CDR3 bases are TGTGCCAGCAGCTTAGGCGGACAGGGTCTTAATGAGCAGTTCTTC.

The genes are TRBV13 and TRBJ1-3, with D maybe TRBD1 (5 bases). With 5 bases removed from V and 0 bases from J, the gap between germline ends came to 8 bases. CDR1 PRHDT and CDR2 FYEKMQ come from the germline V gene (reference sequence). The CDR3 contains 14 residues. In nucleotides, the CDR3 is TGTGCCAGCAGCCATGGACACTCTGGAAACACCATATATTTT. It encodes CASSHGHSGNTIYF.

This clone is categorized as medium-sized. The V gene is TRBV19, the J gene TRBJ1-1, with 8 bases lining up with TRBD1. The trim removed 4 bases at V and 7 bases at J, leaving 8 bases unmatched. This CDR3 has 14 residues. CDR1 and CDR2 (germline): LNHDA, SQIVND (reference sequence). Here the CDR3 DNA reads TGTGCCAGTAGTACCCCGGGACAGGCTCTTGAAGCTTTCTTT. Residues: CASSTPGQALEAFF.

The genes are TRBV6-1 and TRBJ1-4; D gene uncertain. Germline V gene sequence: CDR1 MNHNS, CDR2 SASEGT. Trimming took off 3 bases at V and 8 bases at J, with 7 bases between the two ends. The CDR3 loop spans 12 amino acids. In DNA form, the CDR3 reads TGTGCCAGCAGTGATCCCCGGGAAAAACTGTTTTTT. This gives the protein CASSDPREKLFF.

Note on this clone: This same CDR3 is encoded by further DNA sequences in the sample. The V call is TRBV27, the J call TRBJ2-1, with 12 nucleotides matching TRBD2. V lost 6 bases to trimming and J lost 7 bases; unmatched junction nucleotides: 7. The CDR3 is 15 residues long. The V gene's germline CDR1 is MNHEY and CDR2 SMNVEV (reference sequence). CDR3 protein: CASSLGLAGLNEQFF. The CDR3 DNA is TGTGCCAGCAGCCTAGGACTAGCGGGGCTAAATGAGCAGTTCTTC.

The chain combines TRBV10-1 with TRBJ2-3; TRBD2 aligns across 14 bases. Germline values: CDR1 WNHNN, CDR2 SYGVQD (reference sequence). The CDR3 has 16 amino acids. Trimming took 6 bases from V and 4 from J; bases not matched to a gene: 6. The DNA for the CDR3 is TGCGCCAGCAGCTCCGGGACTAGCGGGAGTTCAGATACGCAGTATTTT. Its protein is CASSSGTSGSSDTQYF.

J is TRBJ2-1 and V is TRBV2, with 9 bases lining up with TRBD1. This CDR3 has 13 amino acids. Germline CDR1 is SNHLY and CDR2 is FYNNEI. Germline trimming cut 1 base from V and 8 bases from J; bases unmatched to any gene: 0. DNA of the CDR3: TGTGCCAGCAGTGAAGGGACAGGGGATGAGCAGTTCTTC. This translates into CASSEGTGDEQFF.

The chain combines TRBV6-5 with TRBJ1-2; perhaps TRBD1 as D (5 bases). The V gene's germline CDR1 is MNHEY and CDR2 SVGAGI. Between the trimmed V and J ends, which lost 5 bases and 0 bases, there was a span of 10 bases. The CDR3 totals 14 residues. The CDR3: CASSAGGANYGYTF. As DNA, the CDR3 is TGTGCCAGCAGTGCCGGGGGGGCTAACTATGGCTACACCTTC.

The V gene is TRBV5-4, the J gene TRBJ2-2; 9 positions agree with TRBD1. The CDR3 consists of 15 residues. V lost 3 bases to trimming and J lost 4 bases; unmatched junction nucleotides: 4. Germline lookup yields CDR1 SGHNT and CDR2 YYREEE (reference sequence). The CDR3 protein is CASSSGTGFTGELFF. CDR3 nucleotide sequence: TGTGCCAGCAGCTCCGGGACAGGGTTCACCGGGGAGCTGTTTTTT.

The rearrangement links TRBV30 to TRBJ1-6; possible D gene TRBD1, 5 bases. Per germline, CDR1 GTSNPN and CDR2 SVGIG (reference sequence). The V end lost 0 bases, the J end lost 8 bases, and 11 bases lay between the germline ends. This CDR3 region has 14 residues. This chain's CDR3 is CAWSVLGGDSPLHF. CDR3 in DNA: TGTGCCTGGAGTGTACTGGGGGGGGATTCACCCCTCCACTTT.

This clone came up once. The gene calls are TRBV13 and TRBJ2-7; 7 nucleotides line up with TRBD1. The germline V gene encodes CDR1 PRHDT and CDR2 FYEKMQ (reference sequence). Unmatched junction bases numbered 4, after V lost 5 bases and J lost 3 bases. The CDR3 sequence is 13 residues long. This CDR3 is CASSPGTDYEQYF. CDR3 DNA sequence: TGTGCCAGCAGCCCCGGGACAGACTACGAGCAGTACTTC.

J is TRBJ2-5 and V is TRBV27, with a tentative D call TRBD1 (5 bases). The better agreement between TRBJ2-7 and the DNA end casts doubt on the J call. In germline, CDR1 is MNHEY, CDR2 SMNVEV (reference sequence). This CDR3 comprises 15 residues. CDR3 protein: CASSLIQGSAYEQYF. The CDR3 DNA is TGTGCCAGCAGTTTAATCCAGGGCTCAGCCTACGAGCAGTACTTC.

By sample share, this clone is large. The chain carries TRBV18 and TRBJ2-1, with TRBD2 identical over 8 bases. The germline CDR1 and CDR2 sequences are KGHSH and LQKENI. V was clipped by 3 bases and J by 8 bases; unmatched bases: 9. The CDR3 sequence is 15 residues long. The CDR3 region is CASSPFRGGGDEQFF. The CDR3 bases are TGTGCCAGCTCACCCTTTCGGGGGGGCGGGGATGAGCAGTTCTTC.